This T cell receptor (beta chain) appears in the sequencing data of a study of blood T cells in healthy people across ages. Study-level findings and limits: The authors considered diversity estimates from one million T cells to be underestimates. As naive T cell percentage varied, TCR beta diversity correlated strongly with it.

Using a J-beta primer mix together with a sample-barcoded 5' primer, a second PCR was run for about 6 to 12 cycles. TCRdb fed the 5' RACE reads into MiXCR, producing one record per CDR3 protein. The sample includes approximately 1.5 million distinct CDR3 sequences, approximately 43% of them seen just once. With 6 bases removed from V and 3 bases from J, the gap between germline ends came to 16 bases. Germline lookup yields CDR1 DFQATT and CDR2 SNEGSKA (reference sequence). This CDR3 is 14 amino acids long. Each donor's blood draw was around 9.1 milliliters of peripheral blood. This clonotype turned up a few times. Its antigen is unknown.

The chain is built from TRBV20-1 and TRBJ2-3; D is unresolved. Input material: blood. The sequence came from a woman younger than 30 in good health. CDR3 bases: TGCAGTGCCATCCACGGAGTGGGTACAGATACGCAGTATTTT. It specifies CSAIHGVGTDTQYF.